This T cell receptor beta chain came from a study of T-cell memory formation after mild COVID-19. Across the study: The two donors had largely donor-specific TCR clusters. Study-wide findings and caveats: The study found balanced CD4/CD8 in clones contracting day 15 to 85 and a CD4+ lean in later expanders.

TCRdb reanalysed the 5' RACE reads using MiXCR and keeps one entry per CDR3 protein. The data show approximately 400,000 distinct CDR3 sequences, more than 15% seen once. This clonotype was counted many times. Its antigen is as yet unknown. Germline CDR1 SGHRS, CDR2 YFSETQ. The CDR3 contains 15 residues. The V and J ends lost 0 bases and 1 base respectively, with 10 bases between them. The sequenced sample consisted of PBMCs or a T cell subset sorted from them (not recorded which). The chain links TRBV5-1 to TRBJ2-5; D unclear. The source of this sequence is a man between 18 and 29 years old who had mild COVID-19 (a few samples of this study predate the infection). Cell type and time point are not known. The CDR3 sequence: CASSLVQAGQETQYF. CDR3 bases: TGCGCCAGCAGCTTGGTTCAGGCAGGCCAAGAGACCCAGTACTTC.